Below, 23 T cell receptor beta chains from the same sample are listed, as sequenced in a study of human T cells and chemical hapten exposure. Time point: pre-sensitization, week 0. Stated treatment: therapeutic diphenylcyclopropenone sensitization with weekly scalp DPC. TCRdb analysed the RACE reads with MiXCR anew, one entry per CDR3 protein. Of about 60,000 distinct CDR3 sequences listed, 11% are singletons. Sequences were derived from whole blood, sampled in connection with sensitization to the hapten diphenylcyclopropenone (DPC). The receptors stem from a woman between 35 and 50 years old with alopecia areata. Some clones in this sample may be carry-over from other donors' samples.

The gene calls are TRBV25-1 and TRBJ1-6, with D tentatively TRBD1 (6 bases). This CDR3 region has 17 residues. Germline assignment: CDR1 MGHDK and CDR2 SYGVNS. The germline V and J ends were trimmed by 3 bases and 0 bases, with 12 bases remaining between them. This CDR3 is CASSENRASSYNSPLHF. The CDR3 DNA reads TGTGCCAGCAGTGAGAACAGGGCGAGCTCCTATAATTCACCCCTCCACTTT.

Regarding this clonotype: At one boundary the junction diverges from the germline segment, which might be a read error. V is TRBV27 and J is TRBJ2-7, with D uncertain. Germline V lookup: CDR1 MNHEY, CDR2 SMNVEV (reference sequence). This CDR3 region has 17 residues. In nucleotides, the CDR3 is TGTGTCAGCAGTTTACGGCAGAGCCTTACCCTCTCCTACGAGCAGTACTTC. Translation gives CVSSLRQSLTLSYEQYF.

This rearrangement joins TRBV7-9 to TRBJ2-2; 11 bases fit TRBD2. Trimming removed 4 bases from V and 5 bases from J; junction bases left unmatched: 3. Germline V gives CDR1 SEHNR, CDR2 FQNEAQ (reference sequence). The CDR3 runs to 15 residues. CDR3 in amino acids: CASSWTSGSTGELFF. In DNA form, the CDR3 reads TGTGCCAGCAGCTGGACTAGCGGGTCTACCGGGGAGCTGTTTTTT.

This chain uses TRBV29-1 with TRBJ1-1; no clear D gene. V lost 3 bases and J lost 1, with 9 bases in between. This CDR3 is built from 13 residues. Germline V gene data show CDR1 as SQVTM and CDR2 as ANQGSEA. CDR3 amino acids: CSVDLGWNTEAFF. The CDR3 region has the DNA TGCAGCGTTGATCTGGGATGGAACACTGAAGCTTTCTTT.

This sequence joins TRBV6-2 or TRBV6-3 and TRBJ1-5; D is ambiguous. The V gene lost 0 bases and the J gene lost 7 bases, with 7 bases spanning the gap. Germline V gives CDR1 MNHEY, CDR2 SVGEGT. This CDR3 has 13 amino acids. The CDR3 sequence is CASSYSGEQPQHF. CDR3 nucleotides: TGTGCCAGCAGTTACTCTGGAGAACAGCCCCAGCATTTT.

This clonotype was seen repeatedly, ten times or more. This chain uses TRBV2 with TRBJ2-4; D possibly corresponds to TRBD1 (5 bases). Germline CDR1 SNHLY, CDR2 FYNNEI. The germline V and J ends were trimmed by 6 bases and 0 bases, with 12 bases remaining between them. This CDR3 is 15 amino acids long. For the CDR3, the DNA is TGTGCCAGCAGCCAAACAGGTTTAGCCAAAAACATTCAGTACTTC. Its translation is CASSQTGLAKNIQYF.

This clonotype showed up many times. For the CDR3, the DNA is TGTGCCAGCAGCTTTCGCGGGAACACCGGGGAGCTGTTTTTT. Translation gives CASSFRGNTGELFF. The chain combines TRBV7-9 with TRBJ2-2; D gene uncertain. The CDR3 is made up of 14 amino acids. Germline CDR1 is SEHNR and CDR2 is FQNEAQ (reference sequence). V lost 3 bases and J 1 base, leaving 6 bases between the germline ends.

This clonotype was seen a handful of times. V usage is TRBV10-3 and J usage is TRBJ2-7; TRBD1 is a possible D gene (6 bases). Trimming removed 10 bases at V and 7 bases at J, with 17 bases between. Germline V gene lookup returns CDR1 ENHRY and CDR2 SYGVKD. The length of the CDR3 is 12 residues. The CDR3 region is CANSRDNLEQYF. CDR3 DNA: TGTGCCAATTCCCGGGACAATCTAGAGCAGTACTTC.

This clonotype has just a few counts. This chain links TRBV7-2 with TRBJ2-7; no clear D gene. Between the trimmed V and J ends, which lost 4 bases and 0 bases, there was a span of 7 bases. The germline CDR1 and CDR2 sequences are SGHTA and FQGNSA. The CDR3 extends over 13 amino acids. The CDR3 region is CASSSPFSYEQYF. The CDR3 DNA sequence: TGTGCCAGCAGCTCCCCCTTCTCCTACGAGCAGTACTTC.

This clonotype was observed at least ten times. The CDR3 loop is CASSSKDRLSTDTQYF. The CDR3 DNA is TGTGCCAGCTCATCTAAGGACAGGCTCAGCACAGATACGCAGTATTTT. The chain carries TRBV18 and TRBJ2-3, with TRBD1 matching over 7 bases. The CDR3 runs to 16 residues. CDR1 is KGHSH and CDR2 is LQKENI in the germline V gene. The J segment lost 0 bases and the V segment lost 5 bases, leaving 8 bases of the junction unmatched.

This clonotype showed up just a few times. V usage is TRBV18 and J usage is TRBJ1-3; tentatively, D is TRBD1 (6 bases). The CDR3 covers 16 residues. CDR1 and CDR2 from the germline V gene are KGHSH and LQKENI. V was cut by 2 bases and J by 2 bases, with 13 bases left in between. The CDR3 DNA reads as TGTGCCAGCTCACCAATAGGACAGACTACTGGAAACACCATATATTTT. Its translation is CASSPIGQTTGNTIYF. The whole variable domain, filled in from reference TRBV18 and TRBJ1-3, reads NAGVMQNPRHLVRRRGQEARLRCSPMKGHSHVYWYRQLPEEGLKFMVYLQKENIIDESGMPKERFSAEFPKEGPSILRIQQVVRGDSAAYFCASSPIGQTTGNTIYFGEGSWLTVV.

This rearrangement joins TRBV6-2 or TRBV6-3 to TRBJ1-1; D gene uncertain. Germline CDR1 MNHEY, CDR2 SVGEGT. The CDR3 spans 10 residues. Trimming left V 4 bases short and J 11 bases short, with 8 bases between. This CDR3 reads CASSSTIAFF. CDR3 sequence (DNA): TGTGCCAGCAGTTCGACAATCGCTTTCTTT.

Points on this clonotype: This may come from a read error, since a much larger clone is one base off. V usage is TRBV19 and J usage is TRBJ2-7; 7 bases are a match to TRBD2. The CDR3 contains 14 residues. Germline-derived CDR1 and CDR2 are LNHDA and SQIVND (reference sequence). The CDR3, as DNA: TGTGTCAGTAGTATGGGTAGACTAGCCCACGAGCAGTACTTC. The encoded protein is CVSSMGRLAHEQYF.

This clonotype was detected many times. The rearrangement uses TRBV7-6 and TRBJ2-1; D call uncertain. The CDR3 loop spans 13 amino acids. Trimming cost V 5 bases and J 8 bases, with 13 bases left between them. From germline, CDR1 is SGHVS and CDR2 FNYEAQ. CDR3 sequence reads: CASSPARVYEQFF. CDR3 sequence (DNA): TGTGCCAGCAGCCCCGCCCGAGTCTATGAGCAGTTCTTC.

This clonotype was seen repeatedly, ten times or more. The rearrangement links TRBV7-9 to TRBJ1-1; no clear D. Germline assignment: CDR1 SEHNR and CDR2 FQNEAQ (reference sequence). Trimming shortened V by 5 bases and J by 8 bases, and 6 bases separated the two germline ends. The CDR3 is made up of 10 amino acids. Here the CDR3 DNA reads TGTGCCAGCAGCCAAACGGAAGCTTTCTTT. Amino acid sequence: CASSQTEAFF. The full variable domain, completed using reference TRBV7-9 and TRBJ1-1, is DTGVSQNPRHKITKRGQNVTFRCDPISEHNRLYWYRQTLGQGPEFLTYFQNEAQLEKSRLLSDRFSAERPKGSFSTLEIQRTEQGDSAMYLCASSQTEAFFGQGTRLTVV.

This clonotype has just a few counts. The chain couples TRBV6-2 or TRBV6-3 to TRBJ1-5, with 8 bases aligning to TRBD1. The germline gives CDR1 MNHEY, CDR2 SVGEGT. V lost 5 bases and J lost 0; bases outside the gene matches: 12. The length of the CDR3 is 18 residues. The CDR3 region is CASSNRDRRNYSNQPQHF. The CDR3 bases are TGTGCCAGCAGTAACCGGGACAGGAGAAATTATAGCAATCAGCCCCAGCATTTT.

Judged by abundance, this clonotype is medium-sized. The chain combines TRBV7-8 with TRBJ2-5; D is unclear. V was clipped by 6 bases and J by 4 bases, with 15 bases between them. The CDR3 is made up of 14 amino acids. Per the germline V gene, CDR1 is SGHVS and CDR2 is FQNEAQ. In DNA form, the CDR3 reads TGTGCCAGCAGTCGCTGGATCCAAGTAGAGACCCAGTACTTC. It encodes CASSRWIQVETQYF. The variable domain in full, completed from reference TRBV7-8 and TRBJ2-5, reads GAGVSQSPRYKVAKRGQDVALRCDPISGHVSLFWYQQALGQGPEFLTYFQNEAQLDKSGLPSDRFFAERPEGSVSTLKIQRTQQEDSAVYLCASSRWIQVETQYFGPGTRLLVL.

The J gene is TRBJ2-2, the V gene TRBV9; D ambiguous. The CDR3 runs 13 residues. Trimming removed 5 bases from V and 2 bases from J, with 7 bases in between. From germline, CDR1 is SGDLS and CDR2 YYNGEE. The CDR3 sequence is CASRKGNTGELFF. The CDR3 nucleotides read TGTGCCAGCAGAAAAGGTAACACCGGGGAGCTGTTTTTT.

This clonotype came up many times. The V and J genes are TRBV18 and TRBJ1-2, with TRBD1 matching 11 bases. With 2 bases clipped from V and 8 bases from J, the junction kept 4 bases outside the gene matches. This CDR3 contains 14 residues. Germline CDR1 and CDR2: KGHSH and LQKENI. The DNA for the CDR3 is TGTGCCAGCTCACCAGGGGGACAGGGGGAAGGCTACACCTTC. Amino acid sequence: CASSPGGQGEGYTF.

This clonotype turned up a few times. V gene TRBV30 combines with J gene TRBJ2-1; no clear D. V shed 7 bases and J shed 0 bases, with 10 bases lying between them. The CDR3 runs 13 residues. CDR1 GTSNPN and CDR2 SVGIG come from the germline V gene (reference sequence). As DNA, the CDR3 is TGTGCCTCAAGGCGCTACTCCTACAATGAGCAGTTCTTC. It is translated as CASRRYSYNEQFF.

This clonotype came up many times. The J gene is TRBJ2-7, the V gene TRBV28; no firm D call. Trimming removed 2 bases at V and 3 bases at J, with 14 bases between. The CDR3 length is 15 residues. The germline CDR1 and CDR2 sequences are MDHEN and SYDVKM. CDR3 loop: CASSLSPLVVYEQYF. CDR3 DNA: TGTGCCAGCAGTTTAAGCCCCCTCGTGGTCTACGAGCAGTACTTC. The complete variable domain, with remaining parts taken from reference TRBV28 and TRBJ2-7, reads DVKVTQSSRYLVKRTGEKVFLECVQDMDHENMFWYRQDPGLGLRLIYFSYDVKMKEKGDIPEGYSVSREKKERFSLILESASTNQTSMYLCASSLSPLVVYEQYFGPGTRLTVT.

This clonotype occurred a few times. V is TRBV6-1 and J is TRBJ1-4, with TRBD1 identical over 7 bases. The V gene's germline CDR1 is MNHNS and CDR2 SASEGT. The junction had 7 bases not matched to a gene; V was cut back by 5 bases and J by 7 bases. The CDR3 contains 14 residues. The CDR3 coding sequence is TGTGCCAGCAGTCGCGACAGGGCGAGTGAAAAACTGTTTTTT. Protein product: CASSRDRASEKLFF.

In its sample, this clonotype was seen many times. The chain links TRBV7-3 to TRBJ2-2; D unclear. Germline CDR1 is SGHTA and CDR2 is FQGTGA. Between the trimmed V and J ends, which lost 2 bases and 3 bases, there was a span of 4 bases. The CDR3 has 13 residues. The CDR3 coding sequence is TGTGCCAGCAGCTTATCTCACACCGGGGAGCTGTTTTTT. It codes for CASSLSHTGELFF.